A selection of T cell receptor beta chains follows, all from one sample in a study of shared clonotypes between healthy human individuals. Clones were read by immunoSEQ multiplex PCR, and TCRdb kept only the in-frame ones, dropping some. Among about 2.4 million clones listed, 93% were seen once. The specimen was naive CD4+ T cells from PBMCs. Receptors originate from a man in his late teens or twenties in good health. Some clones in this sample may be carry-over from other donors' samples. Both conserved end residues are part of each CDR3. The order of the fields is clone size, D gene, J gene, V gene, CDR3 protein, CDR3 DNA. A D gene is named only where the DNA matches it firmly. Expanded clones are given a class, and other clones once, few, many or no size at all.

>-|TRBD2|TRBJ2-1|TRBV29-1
CSVLGTSGQRGTYNEQFF
TGCAGCGTCCTCGGGACTAGCGGCCAAAGGGGCACCTACAATGAGCAGTTCTTC
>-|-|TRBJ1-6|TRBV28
CASRGERPYNSPLHF
TGTGCCAGCCGGGGGGAACGTCCCTATAATTCACCCCTCCACTTT
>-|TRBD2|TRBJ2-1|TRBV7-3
CASSSLGPGLVTNNEQFF
TGTGCCAGCAGCTCATTGGGACCGGGACTAGTGACCAACAATGAGCAGTTCTTC
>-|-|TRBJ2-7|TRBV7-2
CASSLVGRVSEQYF
TGTGCCAGCAGCTTAGTCGGCAGGGTAAGCGAGCAGTACTTC
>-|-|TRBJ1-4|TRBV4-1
CASRHQALTNEKLFF
TGCGCCAGCAGACACCAAGCCCTGACTAATGAAAAACTGTTTTTT
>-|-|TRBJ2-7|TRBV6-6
CASSLANYEQYF
TGTGCCAGCTCCCTGGCCAACTACGAGCAGTACTTC
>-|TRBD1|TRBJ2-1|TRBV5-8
CASSLWSGGRDEQFF
TGTGCCAGCAGCTTGTGGTCAGGGGGTAGAGATGAGCAGTTCTTC
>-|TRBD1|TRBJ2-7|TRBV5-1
CASSPWTGSHYEQYF
TGCGCCAGCAGCCCTTGGACAGGGTCCCACTACGAGCAGTACTTC
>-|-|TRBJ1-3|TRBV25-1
CASSPWAAGNTIYF
TGTGCCAGCAGCCCTTGGGCCGCTGGAAACACCATATATTTT
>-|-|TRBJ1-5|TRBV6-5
CASSTGLHQPQHF
TGTGCCAGCAGTACTGGGTTGCATCAGCCCCAGCATTTT
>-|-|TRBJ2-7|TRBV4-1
CASSRGGYSYEQYF
TGCGCCAGCAGCCGTGGGGGGTACTCCTACGAGCAGTACTTC
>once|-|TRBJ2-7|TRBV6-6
CASRVGGVYEQYF
TGTGCCAGCAGAGTCGGAGGAGTCTACGAGCAGTACTTC
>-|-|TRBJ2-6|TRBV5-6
CASNLLGSGANVLTF
TGTGCCAGCAATTTACTCGGGTCTGGGGCCAACGTCCTGACTTTC
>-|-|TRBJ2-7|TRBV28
CASTLSGTATYEQYF
TGTGCCAGCACTCTTAGTGGGACGGCGACTTACGAGCAGTACTTC
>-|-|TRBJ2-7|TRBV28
CASGGTKPTEQYF
TGTGCCAGCGGGGGGACGAAGCCTACCGAGCAGTACTTC
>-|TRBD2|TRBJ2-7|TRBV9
CASSKLAETYEQYF
TGTGCCAGCAGTAAACTAGCGGAAACCTACGAGCAGTACTTC
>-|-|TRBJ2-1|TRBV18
CASSPSGYSYNEQFF
TGTGCCAGCTCACCTAGCGGATACTCCTACAATGAGCAGTTCTTC